This record covers a single TCR beta chain. As yet, its antigen is unknown. This specimen belongs to a study of beta chain features in type 1 diabetes. The study's findings and limits: The naive, central memory and Treg TCRB repertoires looked more alike in patients than they did in healthy donors. TCRB CDR3s were moderately but significantly shorter in Type 1 diabetes patients in all four CD4+ subsets.

Heparinised blood was drawn once per donor, averaging roughly 110 mL. The whole isolated RNA underwent reverse transcription, so sequencing captured expressed TCRB transcripts. The method was immunoSEQ multiplex PCR; TCRdb's version includes in-frame clones alone and lacks a portion of them. This table has tens of thousands of clones, around 32% appearing once. V was cut by 6 bases and J by 4 bases, with 12 bases left in between. CDR3 length equals 14 residues. In germline, CDR1 is MDHEN, CDR2 SYDVKM. Sequencing was carried out using stem cell memory CD4+ T cells from blood. The V and J genes are TRBV28 and TRBJ2-2, with a possible D match to TRBD2 (6 bases). This clonotype originated in a woman aged 18-35 years in good health. Here the CDR3 reads CASRGGPLTGELFF. CDR3 nucleotides: TGTGCCAGCAGGGGAGGTCCACTCACCGGGGAGCTGTTTTTT.